This T cell receptor (beta chain) was profiled in a study of response to subunit inactivated influenza vaccine. TCRdb reprocessed the RT-PCR reads with MiXCR, giving one entry per CDR3 protein. This table holds 600,000 to 850,000 distinct CDR3 sequences, about 14% found once. Whole-study findings and limits: Authors proposed each seasonal influenza vaccination draws in few new T cells.

This clonotype appeared a few times. Its antigen remains unknown. J lost 6 bases, V lost 1 base, and 4 bases had no gene match. This CDR3 region has 14 residues. Germline CDR1 LGHDT, CDR2 YNNKEL (reference sequence). Sequencing was performed on PBMCs from blood, taken 14 days before vaccination. The chain joins TRBV3-1 to TRBJ1-2; 8 positions match TRBD1. This clonotype originated in a middle-aged man who received an inactivated influenza vaccine. CDR3 protein: CASSQAGQGDGYTF. DNA of the CDR3: TGTGCCAGCAGCCAAGCCGGACAGGGAGATGGCTACACCTTC. Variable domain in full (rest from reference TRBV3-1 and TRBJ1-2): DTAVSQTPKYLVTQMGNDKSIKCEQNLGHDTMYWYKQDSKKFLKIMFSYNNKELIINETVPNRFSPKSPDKAHLNLHINSLELGDSAVYFCASSQAGQGDGYTFGSGTRLTVV.